These 30 T cell receptor beta chains were sequenced from one sample in a study of T cells in Graves' hyperthyroidism and ophthalmopathy. Researchers took RNA transcripts and amplified the TCR beta CDR3 regions from them. A first-round RT-PCR of the TCR CDR3 used the HTBI primer set. TCRdb reprocessed the multiplex PCR reads via MiXCR and lists one record per CDR3 protein. The table has a few hundred thousand distinct CDR3 sequences, under 60% seen once. The source material was peripheral blood or thyroid tissue (not recorded which). Receptor source: a woman younger than 30 with Graves' hyperthyroidism.

The gene calls are TRBV20-1 and TRBJ1-5; D ambiguous. Trimming took 4 bases from V and 1 from J, leaving 8 bases between them. Germline CDR1 is DFQATT and CDR2 is SNEGSKA (reference sequence). The CDR3 totals 13 residues. The CDR3 sequence: CSANDGSNQPQHF. CDR3 sequence (DNA): TGCAGTGCTAATGACGGGAGCAATCAGCCCCAGCATTTT.

This clonotype was seen repeatedly, ten times or more. This rearrangement joins TRBV12-5 to TRBJ1-2, with TRBD1 matching 9 bases. The germline V gene encodes CDR1 LGHNT and CDR2 FRNRAP. V lost 0 bases and J lost 6; bases outside the gene matches: 11. This CDR3 contains 17 residues. The CDR3 loop is CASGLVPPGQGSNGYTF. The CDR3 nucleotides are TGTGCTAGTGGTTTGGTCCCTCCGGGACAGGGAAGTAATGGCTACACCTTC.

The J gene is TRBJ1-2, the V gene TRBV25-1; the D gene is possibly TRBD1 (5 bases). V gave up 4 bases and J gave up 6 bases, with 9 bases separating them. The germline gives CDR1 MGHDK, CDR2 SYGVNS. The CDR3 has 12 residues. CDR3 bases: TGTGCCAGCAGTGCGGGGGAAAATGGCTACACCTTC. Amino acids: CASSAGENGYTF.

The chain links TRBV5-4 to TRBJ2-7, with TRBD2 matching over 11 bases. V gave up 3 bases and J gave up 3 bases; unmatched junction bases: 5. CDR1 is SGHNT, CDR2 YYREEE, per germline (reference sequence). The length of the CDR3 is 15 residues. The CDR3 DNA sequence: TGTGCCAGCAGCTGGGGACTAGCGGTCCACTACGAGCAGTACTTC. Encoded protein: CASSWGLAVHYEQYF.

This clonotype showed up many times. The rearrangement joins TRBV19 to TRBJ2-5; 11 bases agree with TRBD2. The junction had 8 bases not matched to a gene; V was cut back by 3 bases and J by 5 bases. Per germline, CDR1 LNHDA and CDR2 SQIVND (reference sequence). The CDR3 loop spans 16 amino acids. The CDR3 loop is CASSIGLAGGGETQYF. The CDR3 coding sequence is TGTGCCAGTAGTATTGGGCTAGCGGGAGGAGGGGAGACCCAGTACTTC.

This clonotype was detected only a few times. The V gene is TRBV20-1, the J gene TRBJ1-2; no clear D gene. This CDR3 comprises 12 residues. Trimming removed 3 bases at V and 8 bases at J, with 13 bases between. The germline gives CDR1 DFQATT, CDR2 SNEGSKA (reference sequence). This chain's CDR3 is CSASSEGFGYTF. As DNA, the CDR3 is TGCAGTGCTAGTTCGGAGGGTTTCGGCTACACCTTC.

The chain combines TRBV20-1 with TRBJ2-7; 9 nucleotides agree with TRBD1. The junction had 8 bases not matched to a gene; V was cut back by 5 bases and J by 3 bases. CDR1 and CDR2 (germline): DFQATT, SNEGSKA (reference sequence). This CDR3 region has 14 residues. Here the CDR3 reads CSAPGQGRGYEQYF. CDR3 DNA: TGCAGTGCTCCGGGACAGGGTCGGGGCTACGAGCAGTACTTC.

The V call is TRBV20-1, the J call TRBJ2-7; 10 bases align to TRBD2. Trimming at V came to 5 bases and at J to 7 bases, leaving 14 bases not matched to a gene. The CDR3 is 15 residues long. Germline V CDR1 and CDR2: DFQATT, SNEGSKA (reference sequence). This chain's CDR3 is CSARSLGSGRGEQYF. CDR3 coding DNA: TGCAGTGCTCGCAGTCTGGGGAGCGGGAGGGGGGAGCAGTACTTC.

The chain carries TRBV9 and TRBJ2-7; 8 bases are a match to TRBD2. The germline gives CDR1 SGDLS, CDR2 YYNGEE. The CDR3 length is 13 residues. Trimming cost V 4 bases and J 7 bases; bases outside gene matches: 7. CDR3 in DNA: TGTGCCAGCAGCTTTAGCGGGAACAATGAGCAGTACTTC. Translated: CASSFSGNNEQYF.

The rearrangement joins TRBV9 to TRBJ2-7; TRBD2 agrees at 11 bases. V lost 3 bases to trimming and J lost 2 bases; unmatched junction nucleotides: 7. The CDR3 sequence is 16 residues long. Germline CDR1 SGDLS, CDR2 YYNGEE. CDR3 amino acids: CASSADGTSGPYEQYF. The CDR3 coding sequence is TGTGCCAGCAGCGCTGACGGGACTAGCGGTCCCTACGAGCAGTACTTC. Looking up the rest from reference TRBV9 and TRBJ2-7 gives the full variable domain: DSGVTQTPKHLITATGQRVTLRCSPRSGDLSVYWYQQSLDQGLQFLIQYYNGEERAKGNILERFSAQQFPDLHSELNLSSLELGDSALYFCASSADGTSGPYEQYFGPGTRLTVT.

A note on this clonotype: This CDR3 is missing its conserved last phenylalanine or tryptophan, likely due to a read error. The DNA is left out, because the CDR3 cannot be placed on it with certainty; the CDR3 is given as TCRdb lists it. The chain combines TRBV7-2 with TRBJ2-5. The CDR3 has 10 amino acids, counting both end residues. Germline assignment: CDR1 SGHTA and CDR2 FQGNSA. The chain's CDR3 is CASSLDQANY.

This rearrangement joins TRBV18 to TRBJ1-2; D gene uncertain. CDR3 length: 15 amino acids. Germline lookup yields CDR1 KGHSH and CDR2 LQKENI. V was clipped by 3 bases and J by 4 bases, with 15 bases between them. The CDR3 sequence: CASSPSGSRGYGYTF. CDR3 bases: TGTGCCAGCTCACCTTCGGGGTCACGCGGCTATGGCTACACCTTC. The full variable domain, its missing parts supplied by reference TRBV18 and TRBJ1-2, is NAGVMQNPRHLVRRRGQEARLRCSPMKGHSHVYWYRQLPEEGLKFMVYLQKENIIDESGMPKERFSAEFPKEGPSILRIQQVVRGDSAAYFCASSPSGSRGYGYTFGSGTRLTVV.

The chain carries TRBV29-1 and TRBJ2-2, with TRBD1 matching over 7 bases. The length of the CDR3 is 12 residues. Losses at the gene ends were 1 base for V and 10 bases for J; bases not matched to a gene: 3. Per the germline V gene, CDR1 is SQVTM and CDR2 is ANQGSEA. The CDR3 reads CSVEVGGAELFF. The CDR3 coding sequence is TGCAGCGTTGAAGTAGGGGGCGCGGAGCTGTTTTTT.

Notes on this clonotype: This clone may be a read error of a much larger clone one base away. The chain joins TRBV7-8 to TRBJ1-4, with D maybe TRBD1 (5 bases). In germline, CDR1 is SGHVS, CDR2 FQNEAQ. V was pared by 1 base and J by 8 bases, with 11 bases between. The CDR3 is 14 residues long. The CDR3 sequence is CASSLGGIEEKLFF. CDR3 DNA sequence: TGTGCCAGCAGCTTAGGGGGGATTGAGGAAAAACTGTTTTTT.

The V and J genes are TRBV7-2 and TRBJ2-1, with D perhaps TRBD2 (5 bases). The CDR3 has 13 residues. Trimming removed 6 bases from V and 4 bases from J, with 10 bases in between. Looked up from germline, CDR1 is SGHTA and CDR2 is FQGNSA. This CDR3 reads CASRTREYNEQFF. In DNA, the CDR3 is TGTGCCAGCAGAACACGGGAATACAATGAGCAGTTCTTC.

The chain is built from TRBV20-1 and TRBJ2-5, with TRBD2 identical over 8 bases. The ends lost 5 bases at V and 3 bases at J; junction bases unmatched: 11. Germline CDR1 reads DFQATT; CDR2 reads SNEGSKA (reference sequence). The length of the CDR3 is 15 residues. CDR3 DNA: TGCAGTGCTCCCGATGGACTAGCACAAAAAGAGACCCAGTACTTC. It translates to CSAPDGLAQKETQYF.

This clonotype occurred many times. This chain joins TRBV27 and TRBJ1-1, with D possibly TRBD1 on 5 matching bases. The ends were cut back, 3 bases at V and 3 bases at J, with 8 bases in the middle. From germline, CDR1 is MNHEY and CDR2 SMNVEV (reference sequence). This CDR3 region has 13 residues. The CDR3 loop is CASSFGRDTEAFF. Here the CDR3 DNA reads TGTGCCAGCAGTTTCGGCAGGGACACTGAAGCTTTCTTT.

J is TRBJ2-1 and V is TRBV2; 9 nucleotides match TRBD1. CDR1 is SNHLY, CDR2 FYNNEI, per germline. V shed 8 bases, J shed 4 bases, and the junction held 18 bases outside the gene matches. The CDR3 has 18 residues. The CDR3 loop is CASPPPGQGLSQYNEQFF. CDR3 DNA: TGTGCCAGCCCACCCCCGGGACAGGGCCTTAGCCAGTACAATGAGCAGTTCTTC.

As for this clonotype: A single base separates this from a much larger clone, so it may be a read error. V is TRBV27 and J is TRBJ2-2, with TRBD2 matching over 10 bases. This CDR3 region has 16 residues. Trimming cost V 3 bases and J 3 bases; bases outside gene matches: 4. CDR1 MNHEY and CDR2 SMNVEV come from the germline V gene (reference sequence). The CDR3 DNA follows: TGTGCCAGCAGTTTTTTAACTAGCGGGGACACCGGGGAGCTGTTTTTT. Translated, it gives CASSFLTSGDTGELFF.

This clonotype came up once. The gene calls are TRBV7-9 and TRBJ2-7; TRBD2 matches 10 bases. The CDR3 length is 16 residues. The germline gives CDR1 SEHNR, CDR2 FQNEAQ (reference sequence). Unmatched junction bases numbered 7, after V lost 5 bases and J lost 0 bases. For the CDR3, the DNA is TGTGCCAGCAGCGACGGACTAGCGGACGACTCCTACGAGCAGTACTTC. Amino acids: CASSDGLADDSYEQYF.

As concerns this clonotype: One base away lies a much larger clone, so this may be a sequencing read error. This sequence joins TRBV6-1 and TRBJ1-4; 7 bases line up with TRBD1. CDR3 length equals 14 residues. Looked up from germline, CDR1 is MNHNS and CDR2 is SASEGT. The DNA of the CDR3 is TGTGCCAGCAGGGAAGGGACAGCTAATGAAAAACTGTTTTTT. This gives the protein CASREGTANEKLFF.

The V and J genes are TRBV27 and TRBJ1-1; 7 bases fit TRBD1. Germline lookup yields CDR1 MNHEY and CDR2 SMNVEV (reference sequence). With V trimmed by 2 bases and J by 6 bases, 6 bases remained unmatched. The CDR3 extends over 14 amino acids. Here the CDR3 reads CASSLPDRPAEAFF. Here the CDR3 DNA reads TGTGCCAGCAGTTTACCGGACAGGCCCGCTGAAGCTTTCTTT.

Ten or more counts support this clonotype. The V gene is TRBV24-1, the J gene TRBJ2-6; 7 bases map to TRBD1. V shed 3 bases and J 0 bases; nucleotides not matched to a gene: 4. The germline CDR1 and CDR2 sequences are KGHDR and SFDVKD. This CDR3 region has 17 residues. CDR3 region: CATSDTGTDSGANVLTF. The CDR3 DNA follows: TGTGCCACCAGTGATACCGGGACAGACTCTGGGGCCAACGTCCTGACTTTC.

Many counts were recorded for this clonotype. The chain combines TRBV12-3 or TRBV12-4 with TRBJ2-7; D is possibly TRBD2 (5 bases). This CDR3 region has 14 residues. Trimming took off 3 bases at V and 0 bases at J, with 9 bases between the two ends. The CDR3 sequence is CASSFVGSSYEQYF. DNA for the CDR3: TGTGCCAGCAGTTTTGTGGGGAGCTCCTACGAGCAGTACTTC.

This clonotype was seen at least ten times. The rearrangement joins TRBV6-1 to TRBJ1-1, with 7 bases matching TRBD1. The V gene's germline CDR1 is MNHNS and CDR2 SASEGT. This CDR3 is built from 15 residues. V gave up 4 bases and J gave up 3 bases; unmatched junction bases: 8. The CDR3 nucleotides are TGTGCCAGCAGTGCCGACAGGGACGCCTACACTGAAGCTTTCTTT. Translated: CASSADRDAYTEAFF.

The table lists this clonotype with many counts. The chain combines TRBV24-1 with TRBJ1-2, with TRBD1 matching over 7 bases. Germline-derived CDR1 and CDR2 are KGHDR and SFDVKD. V was clipped by 4 bases and J by 5 bases; unmatched bases: 6. CDR3 length: 14 residues. CDR3 bases: TGTGCCACCAGTGAATCCGACAGGGTGTATGGCTACACCTTC. This encodes CATSESDRVYGYTF.

This clonotype was counted at least ten times. V and J are TRBV5-1 and TRBJ2-2; tentative D call: TRBD1 (5 bases). Germline V gives CDR1 SGHRS, CDR2 YFSETQ. Trimming took off 10 bases at V and 4 bases at J, with 17 bases between the two ends. The CDR3 sequence is 14 residues long. CDR3 residues: CAWSGRASTGELFF. The DNA of the CDR3 is TGCGCCTGGTCGGGCAGGGCGAGCACCGGGGAGCTGTTTTTT.

CDR3 sequence (DNA): TGCGCCAGCAGTGATCAACAGAGTGAAGCTTTCTTT. It codes for CASSDQQSEAFF. The genes are TRBV10-1 and TRBJ1-1; no reliable D call. This CDR3 has 12 residues. Trimming left V 3 bases short and J 7 bases short, with 9 bases between. The V gene's germline CDR1 is WNHNN and CDR2 SYGVQD (reference sequence).

The sample holds many counts of this clonotype. In DNA form, the CDR3 reads TGCAGTGCTAGGACTAGCGGCACAGATACGCAGTATTTT. It translates to CSARTSGTDTQYF. The gene calls are TRBV20-1 and TRBJ2-3; TRBD2 matches at 8 bases. This CDR3 is 13 amino acids long. V trimming: 3 bases; J trimming: 1 base; junction bases outside the gene matches: 0. CDR1 and CDR2 (germline): DFQATT, SNEGSKA (reference sequence).

This clonotype has only one observation. The chain joins TRBV7-9 to TRBJ2-7; no clear D gene. This CDR3 spans 15 amino acids. Between the trimmed V and J ends, which lost 2 bases and 3 bases, there was a span of 14 bases. Germline V gene lookup returns CDR1 SEHNR and CDR2 FQNEAQ (reference sequence). CDR3 DNA: TGTGCCAGCAGCTTACCCGCCTCGTGGGACTACGAGCAGTACTTC. Protein: CASSLPASWDYEQYF.